The 25 T cell receptor beta chains below all came from one sample that was sequenced in a study of cytomegalovirus exposure and HLA in healthy donors. The method was immunoSEQ multiplex PCR; TCRdb's version includes in-frame clones alone and lacks a portion of them. The sample holds more than 110,000 clones; about 94% are singletons and the top ten take 1.8%. The sequenced sample consisted of PBMCs. The receptors stem from a man in his late teens or twenties in good health and CMV-seropositive.

The rearrangement links TRBV5-1 to TRBJ2-7; 7 bases line up with TRBD1. The CDR3 is made up of 15 amino acids. Germline V lookup: CDR1 SGHRS, CDR2 YFSETQ. The V and J ends lost 0 bases and 7 bases, in that order; junction bases with no gene match: 10. The CDR3: CASSLGPGQLREQYF. The CDR3 coding sequence is TGCGCCAGCAGCTTGGGACCGGGACAGCTTCGAGAGCAGTACTTC.

The chain couples TRBV5-1 to TRBJ2-1, with D possibly matching TRBD2 (6 bases). CDR1 SGHRS and CDR2 YFSETQ come from the germline V gene. The germline V and J ends were trimmed by 2 bases and 0 bases, with 9 bases remaining between them. This CDR3 comprises 15 residues. The CDR3 here is CASSLLSGSYNEQFF. The CDR3 DNA reads as TGCGCCAGCAGCTTACTTAGCGGCTCCTACAATGAGCAGTTCTTC.

The gene calls are TRBV15 and TRBJ2-2; 8 nucleotides agree with TRBD2. Germline V CDR1 and CDR2: LNHNV, YYDKDF (reference sequence). The V and J ends lost 1 base and 4 bases, in that order; junction bases with no gene match: 2. This CDR3 spans 15 amino acids. The DNA of the CDR3 is TGTGCCACCAGCAGAGTCGCGGGGGGCACCGGGGAGCTGTTTTTT. This encodes CATSRVAGGTGELFF.

This clone was found once. The J gene is TRBJ2-3, the V gene TRBV28, with TRBD2 matching over 8 bases. The germline gives CDR1 MDHEN, CDR2 SYDVKM. V gave up 1 base and J gave up 2 bases; unmatched junction bases: 2. CDR3 size: 15 residues. CDR3: CASSLSSGYTDTQYF. The CDR3 coding sequence is TGTGCCAGCAGTTTATCTAGCGGGTACACAGATACGCAGTATTTT.

This clone was observed a handful of times. This chain links TRBV7-3 with TRBJ2-2; D possibly corresponds to TRBD2 (6 bases). CDR1 is SGHTA, CDR2 FQGTGA, per germline. The V end was cut by 9 bases, the J end by 8 bases, with 16 bases between. The CDR3 consists of 13 residues. The CDR3 coding sequence is TGTGCCAGTTCGACGGCGGGGTCTGGGGAGCTGTTTTTT. This encodes CASSTAGSGELFF. Together with reference TRBV7-3 and TRBJ2-2, the CDR3 gives the full variable domain: GAGVSQTPSNKVTEKGKYVELRCDPISGHTALYWYRQSLGQGPEFLIYFQGTGAADDSGLPNDRFFAVRPEGSVSTLKIQRTERGDSAVYLCASSTAGSGELFFGEGSRLTVL.

The CDR3 sequence: CASSITGGSPGANVLTF. CDR3 DNA: TGTGCCAGTAGTATAACAGGGGGTTCTCCTGGGGCCAACGTCCTGACTTTC. The V gene is TRBV19, the J gene TRBJ2-6; TRBD1 agrees at 8 bases. Germline V CDR1 and CDR2: LNHDA, SQIVND (reference sequence). J was trimmed by 2 bases and V by 2 bases; bases with no gene match: 5. The CDR3 loop spans 17 amino acids.

The chain has TRBV19 and TRBJ2-5; TRBD2 matches 8 bases. CDR3 length equals 17 residues. J gave up 1 base and V 6 bases, and 13 bases lay outside the gene matches. Germline CDR1 is LNHDA and CDR2 is SQIVND (reference sequence). As DNA, the CDR3 is TGTGCCAGTAGCGTGCTAGGGGGTAGCGGGATCCAAGAGACCCAGTACTTC. Translating gives CASSVLGGSGIQETQYF.

Only one count was recorded for this clone. The rearrangement links TRBV4-1 to TRBJ2-1, with a tentative D call TRBD2 (6 bases). The CDR3 sequence is 14 residues long. Trimming removed 5 bases at V and 7 bases at J, with 15 bases between. Germline CDR1 reads MGHRA; CDR2 reads YSYEKL. The CDR3 DNA follows: TGCGCCAGCAGCGTCTCGGGAGTGGCTAATGAGCAGTTCTTC. It codes for CASSVSGVANEQFF.

The chain couples TRBV6-1 to TRBJ2-7; D perhaps matches TRBD1 (6 bases). This CDR3 spans 11 amino acids. V was cut by 10 bases and J by 6 bases, with 13 bases left in between. The germline gives CDR1 MNHNS, CDR2 SASEGT. The CDR3 DNA is TGTGCCATCAAACAGGGTTTCGAGCAGTACTTC. This sequence encodes CAIKQGFEQYF.

The J gene is TRBJ2-5, the V gene TRBV5-1; the D gene is possibly TRBD2 (5 bases). V was shortened by 1 base and J by 0 bases, with 7 bases between the two germline ends. The CDR3 consists of 14 residues. CDR1 is SGHRS and CDR2 is YFSETQ in the germline V gene. This CDR3 is CASSLYGNQETQYF. The CDR3 nucleotides read TGCGCCAGCAGCTTGTACGGGAACCAAGAGACCCAGTACTTC. Using reference TRBV5-1 and TRBJ2-5 for the parts outside the CDR3, the full variable domain is KAGVTQTPRYLIKTRGQQVTLSCSPISGHRSVSWYQQTPGQGLQFLFEYFSETQRNKGNFPGRFSGRQFSNSRSEMNVSTLELGDSALYLCASSLYGNQETQYFGPGTRLLVL.

This clone was detected only a few times. V usage is TRBV5-6 and J usage is TRBJ1-5; no clear D. CDR1 is SGHDT and CDR2 is YYEEEE in the germline V gene. V dropped 0 bases and J dropped 4 bases, with 5 bases sitting between them. This CDR3 is 13 amino acids long. In DNA form, the CDR3 reads TGTGCCAGCAGCTTGGGGCGGAATCAGCCCCAGCATTTT. Translation gives CASSLGRNQPQHF.

The CDR3 is CASSTSVGKNIQYF. As DNA, the CDR3 is TGCGCCAGCAGTACTAGCGTGGGCAAAAACATTCAGTACTTC. V usage is TRBV5-1 and J usage is TRBJ2-4, with 7 nucleotides matching TRBD2. The CDR3 runs to 14 residues. Germline V gene sequence: CDR1 SGHRS, CDR2 YFSETQ. V was pared by 5 bases and J by 3 bases, with 5 bases of the junction left unmatched. Variable domain in full (rest from reference TRBV5-1 and TRBJ2-4): KAGVTQTPRYLIKTRGQQVTLSCSPISGHRSVSWYQQTPGQGLQFLFEYFSETQRNKGNFPGRFSGRQFSNSRSEMNVSTLELGDSALYLCASSTSVGKNIQYFGAGTRLSVL.

This chain joins TRBV5-1 and TRBJ2-7, with D unclear. The germline V gene encodes CDR1 SGHRS and CDR2 YFSETQ. CDR3 size: 14 residues. V was pared by 3 bases and J by 3 bases, with 13 bases between. As DNA, the CDR3 is TGCGCCAGCAGCTCTGACTTAGTCAACTACGAGCAGTACTTC. Protein product: CASSSDLVNYEQYF.

The chain employs TRBV7-2 and TRBJ2-7, with 9 bases fitting TRBD2. Germline loops: CDR1 SGHTA, CDR2 FQGNSA. The CDR3 is 14 residues long. V lost 2 bases and J lost 7; bases outside the gene matches: 6. The CDR3 protein is CASSLLAGVLEQYF. The CDR3 DNA sequence: TGTGCCAGCAGCTTATTAGCGGGAGTGTTGGAGCAGTACTTC.

The sample holds one count of this clone. The V call is TRBV7-8, the J call TRBJ1-5, with D unresolved. CDR1 and CDR2 from the germline V gene are SGHVS and FQNEAQ. The CDR3 consists of 15 residues. Trimming left V 1 base short and J 1 base short, with 8 bases between. The CDR3 sequence is CASSLDWRSNQPQHF. The CDR3 DNA reads TGTGCCAGCAGCTTAGATTGGCGGAGCAATCAGCCCCAGCATTTT. The full variable domain, in which reference TRBV7-8 and TRBJ1-5 provide the parts outside the CDR3, is GAGVSQSPRYKVAKRGQDVALRCDPISGHVSLFWYQQALGQGPEFLTYFQNEAQLDKSGLPSDRFFAERPEGSVSTLKIQRTQQEDSAVYLCASSLDWRSNQPQHFGDGTRLSIL.

The chain uses TRBV9 and TRBJ2-1, with D possibly TRBD2 on 6 matching bases. The length of the CDR3 is 16 residues. Germline V gene lookup returns CDR1 SGDLS and CDR2 YYNGEE. Trimming left V 4 bases short and J 2 bases short, with 16 bases between. Written as DNA, the CDR3 is TGTGCCAGCAGCCCGCCCGGAGGGCAGACCTACAATGAGCAGTTCTTC. Protein sequence: CASSPPGGQTYNEQFF.

The gene calls are TRBV6-5 and TRBJ2-5, with 11 nucleotides matching TRBD2. Germline CDR1 reads MNHEY; CDR2 reads SVGAGI. The CDR3 consists of 15 residues. The junction had 7 bases not matched to a gene; V was cut back by 5 bases and J by 5 bases. The CDR3 nucleotides read TGTGCCAGCAGTAAACTAGCGGGAGTTAGGGAGACCCAGTACTTC. Amino acid sequence: CASSKLAGVRETQYF.

The CDR3 region is CASSSGTSYEQYF. The CDR3 DNA is TGTGCCAGCTCAAGCGGGACTTCCTACGAGCAGTACTTC. The V gene is TRBV18, the J gene TRBJ2-7; TRBD2 matches 7 bases. V lost 5 bases to trimming and J lost 1 base; unmatched junction nucleotides: 2. CDR3 length equals 13 residues. Germline V lookup: CDR1 KGHSH, CDR2 LQKENI.

The rearrangement uses TRBV4-1 and TRBJ2-7; 7 nucleotides line up with TRBD1. V dropped 3 bases and J dropped 2; count of bases not matched to a gene: 7. Germline V gene lookup returns CDR1 MGHRA and CDR2 YSYEKL. This CDR3 contains 15 residues. CDR3 bases: TGCGCCAGCAGCCACCTCTCGACAGGGACCTACGAGCAGTACTTC. This codes for CASSHLSTGTYEQYF.

This clone was detected only once. V and J are TRBV12-5 and TRBJ1-1; tentatively, D is TRBD1 (6 bases). The CDR3 consists of 15 residues. Germline CDR1 reads LGHNT; CDR2 reads FRNRAP. Between the trimmed V and J ends, which lost 1 base and 4 bases, there was a span of 13 bases. The CDR3 nucleotides are TGTGCTAGTGGTTTGGAGCGGGGGCAGGGCACTGAAGCTTTCTTT. Protein product: CASGLERGQGTEAFF.

This clone is a singleton in its sample. V is TRBV6-1 and J is TRBJ2-3, with TRBD1 as a possible D gene (5 bases). CDR3 length: 12 amino acids. Germline V gene sequence: CDR1 MNHNS, CDR2 SASEGT. Trimming left V 6 bases short and J 4 bases short, with 8 bases between. The CDR3 protein is CASRPRADTQYF. The DNA for the CDR3 is TGTGCCAGCAGACCCAGGGCAGATACGCAGTATTTT.

The rearrangement links TRBV19 to TRBJ1-5, with D uncertain. V gave up 3 bases and J gave up 1 base, with 10 bases separating them. The CDR3 runs 15 residues. The germline CDR1 and CDR2 sequences are LNHDA and SQIVND (reference sequence). The CDR3 DNA reads TGTGCCAGTAGTATCACGGAGGTAAGCAATCAGCCCCAGCATTTT. Encoded protein: CASSITEVSNQPQHF.

The chain combines TRBV6-5 with TRBJ2-7, with 8 bases fitting TRBD2. With V trimmed by 0 bases and J by 4 bases, 5 bases remained unmatched. CDR3 size: 15 residues. Germline V CDR1 and CDR2: MNHEY, SVGAGI. CDR3 bases: TGTGCCAGCAGTTACTCGACGGGGGGGGATTACGAGCAGTACTTC. Translating it yields CASSYSTGGDYEQYF.

The chain employs TRBV14 and TRBJ2-6; TRBD2 might be the D (6 bases). V lost 0 bases, J lost 0 bases, and 27 bases lay in between. CDR3 length: 23 residues. The V gene's germline CDR1 is SGHDN and CDR2 FVKESK. The CDR3 nucleotides read TGTGCCAGCAGCCAAGATCGGGGGTCCGAGAACCCAGATTCGAGCTCTGGGGCCAACGTCCTGACTTTC. Its protein is CASSQDRGSENPDSSSGANVLTF.

The gene calls are TRBV2 and TRBJ2-7; TRBD1 matches 8 bases. The CDR3 has 14 residues. J lost 2 bases, V lost 3 bases, and 3 bases had no gene match. Germline CDR1 reads SNHLY; CDR2 reads FYNNEI. CDR3 in DNA: TGTGCCAGCAGTGATGGACAGGGTCCCTACGAGCAGTACTTC. As protein: CASSDGQGPYEQYF.